The clone carrying this T cell receptor (beta chain) has a handful of counts. As yet, its antigen is unknown. Trimming took off 2 bases at V and 3 bases at J, with 10 bases between the two ends. Germline V gives CDR1 SGDLS, CDR2 YYNGEE. The CDR3 spans 14 residues. This sample is drawn from a study of blood T cells in healthy people across ages. General study points: Reliance upon unsorted PBMCs precluded definitive naive versus antigen-experienced comparison.

Using a J-beta primer mix together with a sample-barcoded 5' primer, a second PCR was run for about 6 to 11 cycles. TCRdb recomputed calls from the 5' RACE reads with MiXCR, one row per CDR3 protein. The table has about 1.4 million distinct CDR3 sequences, 59% seen once; the top ten hold roughly 7%. This receptor was obtained from a man between 18 and 29 years old in good health. Sequencing input: blood. The chain joins TRBV9 to TRBJ2-3; D remains unclear. The CDR3 region is CASSVDLVTDTQYF. CDR3 in DNA: TGTGCCAGCAGCGTCGACTTAGTAACAGATACGCAGTATTTT.